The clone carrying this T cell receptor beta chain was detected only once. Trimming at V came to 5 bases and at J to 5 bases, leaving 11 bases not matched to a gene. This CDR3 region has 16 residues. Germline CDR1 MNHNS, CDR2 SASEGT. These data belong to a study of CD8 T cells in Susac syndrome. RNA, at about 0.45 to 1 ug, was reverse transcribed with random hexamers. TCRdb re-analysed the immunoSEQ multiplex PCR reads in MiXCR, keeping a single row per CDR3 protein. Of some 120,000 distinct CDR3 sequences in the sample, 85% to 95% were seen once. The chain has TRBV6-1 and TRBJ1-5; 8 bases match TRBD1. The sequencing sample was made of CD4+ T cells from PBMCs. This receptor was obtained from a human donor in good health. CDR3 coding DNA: TGTGCCAGCAGTACCTGGACAGGGTGGGTTCATCAGCCCCAGCATTTT. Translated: CASSTWTGWVHQPQHF.